There are many counts of the clone carrying this T cell receptor (beta chain). What it binds is unknown. CDR1 is SGHTA and CDR2 is FQGNSA in the germline V gene. With 0 bases removed from V and 6 bases from J, the gap between germline ends came to 19 bases. The CDR3 has 17 residues. These data are taken from a study of CD8 T cells in ankylosing spondylitis. Study outcomes and limitations: Ankylosing spondylitis blood appeared to be characterized by a TCR beta motif of eight highly homologous variants.

TCRdb used MiXCR to reprocess the 5' RACE reads, holding one entry per CDR3 protein. This sample carries some 52,000 distinct CDR3 sequences, 6.5% to 9% of them seen once, and the ten largest clones take roughly 8.1%. Source material: blood, either unsorted or a sorted T cell fraction (not recorded which). This rearrangement joins TRBV7-2 to TRBJ2-3; D is possibly TRBD1 or TRBD2 (6 bases each). The receptor was isolated from a female donor with ankylosing spondylitis or in good health (not recorded which). The CDR3, as DNA: TGTGCCAGCAGCTTAGCGAGAACGGGGGCCCTGGGTGATACGCAGTATTTT. Translating gives CASSLARTGALGDTQYF. Together with reference TRBV7-2 and TRBJ2-3, the CDR3 gives the full variable domain: GAGVSQSPSNKVTEKGKDVELRCDPISGHTALYWYRQSLGQGLEFLIYFQGNSAPDKSGLPSDRFSAERTGGSVSTLTIQRTQQEDSAVYLCASSLARTGALGDTQYFGPGTRLTVL.